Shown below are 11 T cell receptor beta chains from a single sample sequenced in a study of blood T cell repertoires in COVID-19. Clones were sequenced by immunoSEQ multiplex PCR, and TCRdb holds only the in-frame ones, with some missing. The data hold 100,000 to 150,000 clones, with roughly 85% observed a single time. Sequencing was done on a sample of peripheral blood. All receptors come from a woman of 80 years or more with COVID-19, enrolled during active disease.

CDR3 in DNA: TGTGCCAGCAGGAGGACAGGAGGCGCGGAGACCCAGTACTTC. Translating gives CASRRTGGAETQYF. The rearrangement joins TRBV28 to TRBJ2-5, with 7 bases identical to TRBD1. This CDR3 spans 14 amino acids. Per germline, CDR1 MDHEN and CDR2 SYDVKM. Trimming took 6 bases from V and 5 from J; bases not matched to a gene: 9.

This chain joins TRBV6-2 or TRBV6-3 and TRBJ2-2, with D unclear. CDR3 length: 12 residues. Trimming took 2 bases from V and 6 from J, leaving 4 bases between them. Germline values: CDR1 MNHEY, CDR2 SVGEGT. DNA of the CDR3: TGTGCCAGCAGTTACCTGTCCGGGGAGCTGTTTTTT. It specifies CASSYLSGELFF.

The CDR3 sequence is CSVGENYGYTF. CDR3 nucleotide sequence: TGCAGCGTTGGCGAGAACTATGGCTACACCTTC. V gene TRBV29-1 combines with J gene TRBJ1-2; D not resolved. CDR3 length: 11 amino acids. V was cut by 4 bases and J by 2 bases, with 5 bases left in between. Germline V CDR1 and CDR2: SQVTM, ANQGSEA.

The DNA for the CDR3 is TGTGCCAGCAGTGGAGGCCCCGCATCCTACGAGCAGTACTTC. This gives the protein CASSGGPASYEQYF. The genes are TRBV25-1 and TRBJ2-7, with D hard to call. Germline loops: CDR1 MGHDK, CDR2 SYGVNS. Trimming took 4 bases from V and 1 from J, leaving 11 bases between them. CDR3 size: 14 residues.

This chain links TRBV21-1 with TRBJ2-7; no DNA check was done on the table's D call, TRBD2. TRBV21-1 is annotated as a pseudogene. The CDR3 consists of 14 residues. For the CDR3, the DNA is TGTGCCAGCAGCCAAGCGGGAGGGCGGTACGAGCAGTACTTC. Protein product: CASSQAGGRYEQYF.

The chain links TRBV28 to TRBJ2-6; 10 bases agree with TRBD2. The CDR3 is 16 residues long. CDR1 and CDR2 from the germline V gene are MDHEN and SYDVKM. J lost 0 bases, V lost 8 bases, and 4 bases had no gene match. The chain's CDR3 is CASGSSGSSGANVLTF. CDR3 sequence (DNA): TGTGCCAGCGGGTCTAGCGGGAGCTCTGGGGCCAACGTCCTGACTTTC.

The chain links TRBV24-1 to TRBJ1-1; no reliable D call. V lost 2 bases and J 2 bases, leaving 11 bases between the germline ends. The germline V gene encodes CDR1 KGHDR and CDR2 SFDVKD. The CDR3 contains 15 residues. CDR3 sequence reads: CATSDSTRQNTEAFF. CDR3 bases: TGTGCCACCAGTGATTCAACAAGACAAAACACTGAAGCTTTCTTT.

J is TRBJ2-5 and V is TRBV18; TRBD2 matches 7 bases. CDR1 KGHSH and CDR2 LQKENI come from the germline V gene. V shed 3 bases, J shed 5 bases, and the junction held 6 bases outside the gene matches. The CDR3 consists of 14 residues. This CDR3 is CASSPQLAMETQYF. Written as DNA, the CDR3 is TGTGCCAGCTCACCCCAACTAGCGATGGAGACCCAGTACTTC.

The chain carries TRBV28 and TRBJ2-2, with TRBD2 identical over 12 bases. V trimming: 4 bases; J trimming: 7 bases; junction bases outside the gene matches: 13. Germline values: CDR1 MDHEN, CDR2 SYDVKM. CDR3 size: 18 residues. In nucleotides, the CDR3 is TGTGCCAGCAGTTCCTCCCCGACTAGCGGGAGCAAGGACGGGGAGCTGTTTTTT. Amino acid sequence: CASSSSPTSGSKDGELFF.

The CDR3 loop is CASSQETSAGTGELFF. As DNA, the CDR3 is TGCGCCAGCAGCCAAGAGACTAGTGCTGGAACCGGGGAGCTGTTTTTT. V and J are TRBV4-3 and TRBJ2-2, with D perhaps TRBD2 (6 bases). There are 16 residues in the CDR3. Germline values: CDR1 LGHNA, CDR2 YSLEER. Trimming cost V 0 bases and J 5 bases, with 13 bases left between them.

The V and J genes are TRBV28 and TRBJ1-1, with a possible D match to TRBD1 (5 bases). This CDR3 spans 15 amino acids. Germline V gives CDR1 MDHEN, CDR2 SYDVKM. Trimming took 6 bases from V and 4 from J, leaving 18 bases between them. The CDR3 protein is CASRLQYPGSTEAFF. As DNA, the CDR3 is TGTGCCAGCAGATTACAATATCCAGGGTCCACTGAAGCTTTCTTT.